This record concerns one T cell receptor (beta chain) sequence. The antigen is undetermined. Germline lookup yields CDR1 MNHNY and CDR2 SVGAGI (reference sequence). The V end was cut by 6 bases, the J end by 1 base, with 6 bases between. The CDR3 sequence is 13 residues long. Use of 60 Vbeta and 13 Jbeta primers characterized the PCR. Clones were sequenced by immunoSEQ multiplex PCR, and TCRdb holds only the in-frame ones, with some missing. This sample has 100,000 or so clones, with around two thirds found just once. This sample is drawn from a study of cytomegalovirus exposure and HLA in healthy donors. At the level of the study: A prior analysis found 100 million to 140 million unique TCR beta sequences from 170 million or so T cells. HLA-typed donors were the source of some 85 million unique TCRs, which an early data release held. Study-wide findings and caveats: Being productive about 87% or about 30% of the time was typical of most TCR beta V segments in an earlier analysis. Certain sequence variants were highly shared and formed a cluster, and this cluster was likely a sequencing artifact.

This clonotype was sampled from a woman aged 25-40 years in good health and CMV-seropositive. V gene TRBV6-6 combines with J gene TRBJ2-2, with D unclear. Sequenced material: PBMCs. CDR3 in amino acids: CASRAVNTGELFF. CDR3 nucleotides: TGTGCCAGCAGGGCCGTGAACACCGGGGAGCTGTTTTTT.